This T cell receptor beta chain originates from a study of blood T cell repertoires in COVID-19. Clones were sequenced by immunoSEQ multiplex PCR, and TCRdb holds only the in-frame ones, with some missing. The data hold about 200,000 clones, with 79% observed a single time. The CDR3 spans 14 residues. With 8 bases removed from V and 5 bases from J, the gap between germline ends came to 13 bases. Germline V gives CDR1 ENHRY, CDR2 SYGVKD. This clone was detected a few times. Seattle cases were enrolled at active infection and followed longitudinally. The chain has TRBV10-3 and TRBJ1-6; D is possibly TRBD1 (6 bases). This receptor was taken from a woman aged 40 to 55 with COVID-19, enrolled during active disease. The sequencing input was peripheral blood. CDR3 amino acids: CAIAEGQDNSPLHF. The DNA of the CDR3 is TGTGCCATCGCCGAGGGACAAGATAATTCACCCCTCCACTTT.